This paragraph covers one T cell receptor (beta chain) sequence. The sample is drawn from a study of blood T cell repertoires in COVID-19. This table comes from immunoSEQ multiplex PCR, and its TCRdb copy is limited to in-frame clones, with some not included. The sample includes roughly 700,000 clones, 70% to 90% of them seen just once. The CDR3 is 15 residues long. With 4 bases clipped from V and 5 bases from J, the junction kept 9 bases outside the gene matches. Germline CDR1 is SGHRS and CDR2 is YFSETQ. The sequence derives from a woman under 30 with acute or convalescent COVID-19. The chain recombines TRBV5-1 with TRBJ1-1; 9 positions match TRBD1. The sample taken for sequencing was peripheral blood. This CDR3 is CASSGGQGMGTEAFF. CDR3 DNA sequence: TGCGCCAGCAGCGGCGGACAGGGGATGGGGACTGAAGCTTTCTTT.